A selection of T cell receptor beta chains follows, all from one sample in a study of shared clonotypes between healthy human individuals. This table comes from immunoSEQ multiplex PCR, and its TCRdb copy is limited to in-frame clones, with some not included. The sample consists of about 2.5 million clones, about 90% of them appearing once. Sample: naive CD4+ T cells from PBMCs. All receptors come from a man aged 18 to 35 in good health. Some clones in this sample may be carry-over from other donors' samples. CDR3s include the opening cysteine and the closing phenylalanine or tryptophan. A D gene is named only where the DNA matches it firmly. Clone size is given for some rows only: seen once, a few or many times, or a class if the clone is expanded.

abundance	v_gene	j_gene	d_gene	CDR3aa	CDR3nt
.	TRBV2	TRBJ2-3	.	CASSGERADTQYF	TGTGCCAGCAGTGGAGAAAGGGCAGATACGCAGTATTTT
.	TRBV14	TRBJ2-4	TRBD2	CASSRNPPGTSGSRNIQYF	TGTGCCAGCAGCCGAAACCCCCCCGGGACTAGCGGGAGTAGAAACATTCAGTACTTC
once	TRBV6-1	TRBJ2-3	.	CASRGRGGTDTQYF	TGTGCCAGCAGGGGCAGGGGTGGGACAGATACGCAGTATTTT
.	TRBV25-1	TRBJ1-2	.	CASSEPPANYGYTF	TGTGCCAGCAGTGAACCCCCAGCAAACTATGGCTACACCTTC
once	TRBV30	TRBJ2-3	.	CAWKPGTPLTDTQYF	TGTGCCTGGAAACCCGGGACACCGCTGACAGATACGCAGTATTTT
.	TRBV30	TRBJ2-6	.	CAWSRGFGNSGANVLTF	TGTGCCTGGAGTAGGGGGTTTGGTAACTCTGGGGCCAACGTCCTGACTTTC
.	TRBV6-1	TRBJ2-2	TRBD1	CASSPGQGSAGELFF	TGTGCCAGCAGCCCGGGACAGGGGAGTGCCGGGGAGCTGTTTTTT
once	TRBV9	TRBJ2-7	.	CASSVGFETTHPGQYF	TGTGCCAGCAGCGTAGGGTTTGAGACGACACACCCTGGGCAGTACTTC
.	TRBV7-8	TRBJ1-2	TRBD1	CASSLNGAGGYGYTF	TGTGCCAGCAGCTTAAATGGGGCAGGGGGCTATGGCTACACCTTC
once	TRBV19	TRBJ1-5	TRBD1	CASSPRTGRINQPQHF	TGTGCCAGTAGTCCGAGGACAGGGAGGATCAATCAGCCCCAGCATTTT
.	TRBV9	TRBJ1-4	.	CASSPAPRDRSGKLFF	TGTGCCAGCAGCCCCGCCCCCCGGGATCGTAGTGGAAAACTGTTTTTT
.	TRBV18	TRBJ2-2	TRBD2	CASSTTTAGVYTGELFF	TGTGCCAGCTCAACCACAACAGCGGGAGTTTACACCGGGGAGCTGTTTTTT
once	TRBV6-1	TRBJ2-7	.	CASSEGLYEQYF	TGTGCCAGCAGTGAAGGGCTCTACGAGCAGTACTTC
.	TRBV28	TRBJ1-2	.	CASSLSPRGRGGYGYTF	TGTGCCAGCAGTTTATCCCCCCGCGGGAGAGGAGGCTATGGCTACACCTTC
.	TRBV15	TRBJ2-7	TRBD2	CATTASAGGYEQYF	TGTGCCACCACCGCAAGTGCGGGAGGTTACGAGCAGTACTTC
.	TRBV28	TRBJ2-2	TRBD1	CASRGQGTTGELFF	TGTGCCAGCAGGGGACAGGGAACCACCGGGGAGCTGTTTTTT
.	TRBV2	TRBJ1-4	.	CASRLGIGIWGEKLFF	TGTGCCAGCAGGTTGGGTATTGGGATTTGGGGCGAAAAACTGTTTTTT
.	TRBV28	TRBJ1-2	TRBD1	CASRGQYYGYTF	TGTGCCAGCAGGGGACAGTACTATGGCTACACCTTC
.	TRBV5-4	TRBJ2-1	TRBD2	CASSFGLAEQFF	TGTGCCAGCAGCTTCGGACTAGCGGAGCAGTTCTTC
once	TRBV28	TRBJ2-5	TRBD2	CASSLGGLAGGRTQYF	TGTGCCAGCAGTTTAGGGGGGCTAGCGGGAGGGCGGACCCAGTACTTC
.	TRBV6-5	TRBJ1-1	.	CASSRPRGPYTEAFF	TGTGCCAGCAGCCGACCCCGGGGACCCTACACTGAAGCTTTCTTT
.	TRBV7-2	TRBJ2-3	TRBD2	CASSLGPSGTLPDTQYF	TGTGCCAGCAGCTTAGGTCCTAGCGGGACCCTCCCAGATACGCAGTATTTT
.	TRBV11-2	TRBJ1-2	.	CASSSTVYGYTF	TGTGCCAGCAGCTCGACAGTATATGGCTACACCTTC
.	TRBV28	TRBJ1-1	.	CASMGTEAFF	TGTGCCAGCATGGGGACTGAAGCTTTCTTT
.	TRBV29-1	TRBJ2-7	.	CSVFLGYEQYF	TGCAGCGTTTTTCTGGGCTACGAGCAGTACTTC
.	TRBV15	TRBJ1-5	.	CATSRDGHPGSGQPQHF	TGTGCCACCAGCAGAGATGGTCACCCGGGGTCCGGTCAGCCCCAGCATTTT
.	TRBV5-5	TRBJ1-2	TRBD1	CASTNGQGNYGYTF	TGTGCCAGCACCAACGGACAGGGGAACTATGGCTACACCTTC
.	TRBV5-1	TRBJ2-2	.	CASSLDTPRTGELFF	TGCGCCAGCAGCTTGGACACCCCGCGGACCGGGGAGCTGTTTTTT
once	TRBV5-1	TRBJ1-4	TRBD1	CASSRTGGDNEKLFF	TGCGCCAGCAGCCGTACAGGGGGCGATAATGAAAAACTGTTTTTT
.	TRBV10-2	TRBJ1-2	TRBD1	CASSTRDSYYGYTF	TGCGCCAGCAGTACCCGGGACAGTTACTATGGCTACACCTTC
.	TRBV6-4	TRBJ2-4	.	CASSTHYGAKNIQYF	TGTGCCAGCAGTACACACTACGGGGCCAAAAACATTCAGTACTTC
.	TRBV28	TRBJ2-3	.	CASREQADTQYF	TGTGCCAGCAGGGAACAGGCGGATACGCAGTATTTT
.	TRBV6-1	TRBJ2-4	TRBD1	CASRGTGAGGIQYF	TGTGCCAGCAGGGGGACAGGGGCGGGCGGCATTCAGTACTTC
.	TRBV2	TRBJ2-3	.	CASSERQGLSSTDTQYF	TGTGCCAGCAGTGAAAGGCAGGGGCTGAGCAGCACAGATACGCAGTATTTT
.	TRBV5-1	TRBJ2-1	TRBD1	CASSLSGQGNEQFF	TGCGCCAGCAGCTTGTCTGGACAGGGCAATGAGCAGTTCTTC
once	TRBV7-2	TRBJ2-2	.	CASSLGGSDSGELFF	TGTGCCAGCAGCTTAGGCGGTTCGGACTCCGGGGAGCTGTTTTTT
.	TRBV18	TRBJ2-7	.	CASSPYNGGITREQYF	TGTGCCAGCTCACCATACAATGGCGGGATAACGAGGGAGCAGTACTTC
.	TRBV7-9	TRBJ2-7	.	CASSPLGTPYEQYF	TGTGCCAGCAGTCCCCTTGGTACCCCCTACGAGCAGTACTTC
.	TRBV7-8	TRBJ2-7	.	CASSLWQGSSYEQYF	TGTGCCAGCAGCTTATGGCAGGGGAGCTCCTACGAGCAGTACTTC
.	TRBV18	TRBJ2-5	TRBD2	CASSPPQLAGVVKETQYF	TGTGCCAGCTCACCACCGCAGCTAGCGGGAGTTGTAAAAGAGACCCAGTACTTC
.	TRBV18	TRBJ2-5	TRBD2	CASSPRGLAGTRETQYF	TGTGCCAGCTCACCTCGTGGACTAGCCGGAACTAGGGAGACCCAGTACTTC
.	TRBV18	TRBJ1-2	TRBD1	CASSLSGGADGGYTF	TGTGCCAGCTCATTGTCAGGGGGCGCAGATGGTGGCTACACCTTC
.	TRBV6-5	TRBJ2-7	TRBD2	CASSRTSGSYEQYF	TGTGCCAGCAGCCGGACTAGCGGTTCCTACGAGCAGTACTTC
.	TRBV18	TRBJ1-1	TRBD1	CASSPSQQGSTEAFF	TGTGCCAGCTCACCTTCCCAACAGGGGAGCACTGAAGCTTTCTTT
.	TRBV10-2	TRBJ1-5	.	CASSESSPGQPQHF	TGCGCCAGCAGTGAGTCATCTCCTGGTCAGCCCCAGCATTTT
.	TRBV4-2	TRBJ2-2	.	CASSPTTGELFF	TGTGCCAGCAGCCCGACGACCGGGGAGCTGTTTTTT
.	TRBV6-1	TRBJ2-7	.	CASSDGLHYEQYF	TGTGCCAGCAGTGACGGTCTTCACTACGAGCAGTACTTC
.	TRBV27	TRBJ2-1	TRBD1	CASSLTGAYNEQFF	TGTGCCAGCAGTTTGACAGGGGCCTACAATGAGCAGTTCTTC
.	TRBV6-6	TRBJ1-5	TRBD1	CASKDRENQPQHF	TGTGCCAGTAAGGACAGGGAAAATCAGCCCCAGCATTTT
.	TRBV30	TRBJ2-1	.	CAWRRPHSYNEQFF	TGTGCCTGGAGGAGACCCCATTCCTACAATGAGCAGTTCTTC
.	TRBV4-3	TRBJ2-5	.	CASSPTGVQETQYF	TGCGCCAGCAGCCCAACGGGAGTCCAAGAGACCCAGTACTTC
.	TRBV20-1	TRBJ2-1	TRBD2	CSASGRDQFF	TGCAGTGCTAGCGGGAGGGATCAGTTCTTC
.	TRBV7-2	TRBJ1-1	.	CASSLQGGGSGTEAFF	TGTGCCAGCAGCTTACAAGGTGGAGGTTCGGGCACTGAAGCTTTCTTT
.	TRBV11-1	TRBJ1-5	.	CASILWEDLNQPQHF	TGTGCCAGCATCCTTTGGGAGGACCTGAATCAGCCCCAGCATTTT